This TCR beta chain was documented in a study of OX40 agonist ivuxolimab in advanced cancers. Study-level information: Treatment of patients was with ivuxolimab, an agonistic anti-OX40 (CD134) antibody. Partial responses were achieved by three patients: one hepatocellular carcinoma, two cutaneous melanoma. A history of anti-PD-1, anti-PD-L1 or anti-CTLA-4 therapy was acceptable, and 30% to 45% had some.

The table came from immunoSEQ multiplex PCR; TCRdb's copy has only in-frame clones and leaves some out. The sample has 80,000 or so clones, over 85% seen once; the top ten hold approximately 0.32%. Germline CDR1 SEHNR, CDR2 FQNEAQ (reference sequence). This CDR3 contains 15 residues. Losses at the gene ends were 1 base for V and 4 bases for J; bases not matched to a gene: 5. The sequence was collected from an adult with an advanced solid tumor such as melanoma, head and neck, liver or kidney cancer. The chain combines TRBV7-9 with TRBJ2-3, with 7 positions matching TRBD1. This material consisted of CD4+ or CD8+ T cells sorted from blood, taken in a trial of the OX40 agonist ivuxolimab. CDR3 DNA sequence: TGTGCCAGCAGCTTAGGTACAGGGGCTGCAGATACGCAGTATTTT. It yields the protein CASSLGTGAADTQYF.